This TCR beta chain was found in a study of cytomegalovirus exposure and HLA in healthy donors (dated by TCRdb to the late 2010s). With regard to the full study: An earlier analysis of a few hundred of the donors reported 276 Gb of sequence data and 95 million to 140 million unique TCR beta sequences obtained from about 170 million T cells. Roughly 300 gigabases of sequencing data and tens of millions of unique TCR sequences were included in an early release covering around 600 HLA-typed donors. Of the roughly 420 genotyped donors, approximately 81% were placed in the genetic ancestry cluster associated with self-reported Caucasian donors. The study aimed to test whether signatures of past pathogen exposure could be identified by cataloging public T cell receptors. Using immunosequencing, the study profiled T cell repertoires from 500 to 800 subjects and related those repertoires to cytomegalovirus serostatus. A separate validation cohort of about 110 different subjects was used in addition to the approximately 670-subject first cohort. To predict cytomegalovirus infection status, the study combined high-throughput TCR immunosequencing, statistical association of individual TCRs with disease status, and machine learning. A later analysis re-examined previously published TCR beta repertoires from several hundred donors and added high-resolution HLA genotyping to investigate patterns of TCR occurrence. Rather than using new phenotypic data, the later analysis identified candidate immune exposures from TCR beta sequences and from how often those sequences occurred across donors. An earlier analysis of approximately 630 of the donors applied high-throughput TCR beta sequencing to assess whether each TCR beta V gene segment acted as functional or pseudogenic. Donor age, sex, ethnicity and CMV serostatus were collected together with the repertoire data. A later genetic analysis used genome-wide SNP genotypes for about three fifths of the roughly 700 donors, treating that subset as a discovery cohort. Every discovery cohort repertoire had been produced on one sequencing platform. HLA typing covered class I and class II loci at four-digit resolution. The number of donors typed differed by locus, with about 629-630 for A, B, C, DRB1 and DQB1, roughly 550 for DQA1, 600 to 610 for DPA1, and some 440 for DPB1. Because of strong linkage in the cohort, roughly five DR-DQ haplotypes were treated as single units for association and clustering. Across 398 genotyped donors of the cohort, an average of about 240,000 unique TCR beta nucleotide sequences per donor were sequenced, and roughly 18% of those sequences were non-productive.

Library creation used the immunoSEQ multiplex PCR assay. For the multiplex PCR, a mixture combining 60 forward primers for TCR Vbeta segments and 13 reverse primers for TCR Jbeta segments was used. The CDR3 region of rearranged TCR beta genes was amplified from genomic DNA with a multiplex PCR assay. The Illumina HiSeq System was used to sequence the amplified TCR beta libraries as 87-base-pair reads. The published analysis was carried out like this. Across the 600 to 700 repertoires, a later analysis counted tens of millions of unique TCR beta chains, some 11 million of which were shared by at least two donors. Raw reads were error-corrected and collapsed into unique sequences by a nearest-neighbor algorithm in which closely related sequences were merged to remove PCR and sequencing errors. Alignment of CDR3 sequences to IMGT reference sequences was used to assign V, D and J gene segments. For a sequence to be retained, a match of at least six nucleotides to both a V gene segment and a J gene segment was required. A rearrangement was called productive if the CDR3 had no stop codons and remained in frame with V and J, and every other rearrangement was called non-productive. Following IMGT convention, CDR3 was defined as the stretch from the second conserved V-encoded cysteine up to the conserved J-encoded phenylalanine. The earlier analysis of about 620 of the donors excluded sequences that lacked an unambiguous match to a single V gene segment. In an earlier analysis of a few hundred of the donors, V segments were called functional above 56.7% productive rearrangements and were called segregating when the between-donor standard deviation exceeded 5%. A statistical classification framework was developed to diagnose cytomegalovirus status using the catalog of TCR beta chain sequences. V and J gene assignment, in a later analysis, came from comparing TCR nucleotide sequences with IMGT/GENE-DB human TR gene sequences. Using the TCRdist pipeline, a later analysis assigned CDR3 sequences along with most-parsimonious VDJ recombination scenarios. A later analysis defined each TCR beta chain by its CDR3 amino acid sequence plus V-gene family, and excluded reads lacking a unique V-gene family. As a way to deal with suspected cross-contamination and a sequencing artifact, a later analysis dropped hundreds of nucleotide sequences that were highly shared and had low generation probability. A later analysis calculated a clonal expansion index for each public chain from normalized within-repertoire ranks of inferred template counts. In a later analysis, generation probabilities were computed with a VDJ recombination model fitted to out-of-frame rearrangements, and the resulting probabilities were checked against IGoR. In a later analysis, hypergeometric tests were used to score TCR-TCR, TCR-HLA and TCR-CMV co-occurrence, with a repertoire-size bias correction applied to TCR pairs. A later analysis estimated false discovery rates by permuting HLA or CMV assignments 20 times. A later analysis grouped co-occurring TCRs with DBSCAN, adding TCRdist sequence similarity when clustering within HLA-allele-positive subsets. Repertoires with fewer than 30,000 or more than 120,000 public chains, plus five repertoires with anomalous nucleotide sharing, were excluded from co-occurrence clustering. What TCRdb holds here is the immuneACCESS table cut down to in-frame rearrangements. Part of the clones is not present; checked against another copy, under half of the missing clones reflect an unresolved V gene, and the others are unexplained. V and J calls plus clone size are reproduced from that table; the DNA served to infer D and trimming. The sample data list fewer than 250,000 clones, and 70% to 90% of these were observed just once. About 1.2% of the sample is in the top ten clones.

This clone was detected only once. What this receptor recognizes is not known. Compared with germline, one end of the junction differs, possibly owing to a read error. In total, fewer than 750 healthy bone marrow donors made up the cohort. Cohort members were all nominally healthy when sampled, although unrecorded immune exposures were likely present. Of the approximately 700 cohort members, just under 300 had a positive CMV serostatus and just over 350 had a negative one, while no CMV serostatus was recorded for the donor. A peripheral blood sample was provided by each donor, and peripheral blood mononuclear cells were used for TCR beta sequencing. Genomic DNA was extracted from the blood cell samples with the Qiagen DNeasy Blood Extraction Kit. The study at large found these results: In an earlier analysis of about 550 of the donors, most TCR beta V segments were observed in productive rearrangements about 87% or about 30% of the time, broadly matching IMGT annotations. A later genetic analysis associated a missense DCLRE1C variant with V-gene and J-gene trimming of TCR beta chains, and an independent cohort replicated the association. For the cohort, immune exposure information was limited to CMV serostatus. According to a later genetic analysis, donors in an Asian-associated ancestry cluster had fewer N-insertions in productive TCRs than the roughly 660-donor mean. According to the authors, the approach could potentially be generalized to other disease states and immunological phenotypes. According to a later analysis, most CMV-associated TCR beta chains appeared to be HLA-restricted, and the HLA associations seemed to be driven largely by CMV exposure. According to a later analysis, parvovirus B19, influenza, CMV and Epstein-Barr virus appeared linked to several top co-occurrence clusters. In a later analysis, HLA-associated TCR beta chains were found to be more clonally expanded and to have lower generation probabilities than equally common non-associated chains. In a later analysis, 15,000 to 20,000 TCR beta sequences were associated with specific HLA alleles at a false discovery rate of 0.05. Correlated functional status among segregating V segments might be attributable to linkage disequilibrium, but an unknown experimental factor could not be ruled out. HLA typing was unavailable for some donors at each locus, so association tests used only the typed subset. A later analysis found that TCR association rates varied across HLA loci, with DRB1 alleles showing the most associated TCRs and HLA-C alleles the fewest. In this cohort, only TCR beta chains were sequenced, and detectable features were limited by the absence of alpha or paired-chain data. When HLA alleles, especially DR and DQ, strongly co-occurred, attributing TCR associations to individual alleles was difficult. A few of the identified cytomegalovirus-associated TCR beta chains were confirmed in vitro to be specific for cytomegalovirus antigens. Across donors, most TCR sequences were observed very rarely, whereas some public TCRs were present in many individuals. Roughly uniform sequencing depth across donors was assumed in presence/absence analyses, although this assumption may not hold. Over 15 rarely observed V segments, including chromosome 9 orphons, were excluded from the earlier analysis of a few hundred of the donors because counts were too low. A total of 150 to 200 TCR beta chains were listed by the study as associated with cytomegalovirus. A further reported finding was that TCR beta sequences accurately predicted the HLA-A and HLA-B alleles for most subjects in the first cohort. A group of highly shared sequence variants was considered likely to be a technical artifact of the sequencing pipeline. In both the original and validation cohorts, the classifier was reported to diagnose cytomegalovirus status with high specificity and sensitivity.

The sequence came from a human donor in good health. Sequenced input: PBMCs.

The CDR3 amino acid sequence is: CASSPGLAGGRDF. The DNA sequence reads TGCGCCAGCTCGCCGGGACTAGCGGGAGGGCGAGACTTC. Recombination connected TRBV4-3 to TRBJ2-5, with 16 central nucleotides matching TRBD2. CDR1 and CDR2 are drawn from the germline V gene: LGHNA, YSLEER. From the cysteine up to the phenylalanine, the CDR3 has a length of 13 residues. Kept here is only the CDR3 DNA, which spans 39 bases and is read in frame from base 1.